These T cell receptor beta chains were read from a single sample in a study of T cell repertoires in cytomegalovirus infection. For these receptors, no antigen is known. One entry per CDR3 protein results from TCRdb running MiXCR on the reads. Here the sample spans around 800,000 distinct CDR3 sequences, approximately 30% being singletons. Sequencing was performed on cultured CD8+ T cells from PBMCs, taken from culture after CMV antigen stimulation. The source of these receptors is a human donor in good health (CMV status not recorded). Some clones in this sample may be carry-over from other donors' samples. Both conserved end residues are part of each CDR3. A D gene is named only where the DNA matches it firmly. Clone size, where shown, is once, few, many, or a class for clones that have expanded.

d_gene	v_gene	j_gene	abundance	CDR3aa	CDR3nt
-	TRBV6-4	TRBJ2-2	-	CASSDSMATGELFF	TGTGCCAGCAGTGACTCGATGGCCACCGGGGAGCTGTTTTTT
-	TRBV7-3	TRBJ1-2	few	CASSLNNRDNYGYTF	TGTGCCAGCAGCTTAAACAACAGGGATAACTATGGCTACACCTTC
-	TRBV7-6	TRBJ1-1	few	CASSFPETEAFF	TGTGCCAGCAGCTTTCCGGAGACGGAGGCTTTCTTT
TRBD1	TRBV27	TRBJ1-4	few	CASSADRADNEKLFF	TGTGCCAGCAGTGCTGACAGGGCGGATAATGAAAAACTGTTTTTT
TRBD1	TRBV7-8	TRBJ2-1	many	CASSLGDSLYNEQFF	TGTGCCAGCAGCTTGGGGGACAGCCTCTACAATGAGCAGTTCTTC
-	TRBV7-4	TRBJ1-6	-	CAISPLHF	TGTGCCATCTCACCCCTCCACTTT
-	TRBV10-3	TRBJ1-4	few	CAISESKGDKLFF	TGTGCCATCAGTGAGTCCAAGGGGGACAAACTGTTTTTT
TRBD1	TRBV4-1	TRBJ2-3	-	CASSQPETGQGLDTQYF	TGCGCCAGCAGCCAACCTGAAACGGGACAGGGATTAGATACGCAGTATTTT
TRBD2	TRBV19	TRBJ2-3	few	CATGTSGTSSTDTQYF	TGTGCCACCGGGACTAGCGGGACCTCTAGCACAGATACGCAGTATTTT
-	TRBV7-8	TRBJ2-1	-	CASSPDFF	TGTGCCAGCAGCCCCGATTTCTTC
-	TRBV7-6	TRBJ1-2	-	CASSLSGSSNGYTF	TGTGCCAGCAGCTTATCCGGGTCGTCTAATGGCTACACCTTC
-	TRBV7-8	TRBJ2-3	few	CASSSAPSSTDTQYF	TGTGCCAGCAGCTCGGCCCCTTCTAGCACAGATACGCAGTATTTT
TRBD2	TRBV5-6	TRBJ2-5	-	CASSLEGGSDQYF	TGTGCCAGCAGCTTGGAGGGCGGGAGCGACCAGTACTTC